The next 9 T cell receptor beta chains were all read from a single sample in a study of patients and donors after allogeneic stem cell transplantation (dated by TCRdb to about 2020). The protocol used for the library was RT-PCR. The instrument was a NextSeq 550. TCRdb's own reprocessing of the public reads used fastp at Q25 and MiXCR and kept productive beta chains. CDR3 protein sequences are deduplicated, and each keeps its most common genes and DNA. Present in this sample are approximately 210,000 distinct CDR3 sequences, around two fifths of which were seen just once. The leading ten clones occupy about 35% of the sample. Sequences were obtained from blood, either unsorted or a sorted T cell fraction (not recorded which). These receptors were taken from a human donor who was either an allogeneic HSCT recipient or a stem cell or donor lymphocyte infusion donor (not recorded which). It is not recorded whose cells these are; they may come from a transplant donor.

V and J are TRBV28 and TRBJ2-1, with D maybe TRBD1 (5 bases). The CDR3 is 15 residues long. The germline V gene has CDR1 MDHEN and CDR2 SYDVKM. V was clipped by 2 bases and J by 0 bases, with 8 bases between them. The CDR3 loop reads CASSLQGRSYNEQFF. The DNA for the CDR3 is TGTGCCAGCAGTTTACAGGGTCGCTCCTACAATGAGCAGTTCTTC.

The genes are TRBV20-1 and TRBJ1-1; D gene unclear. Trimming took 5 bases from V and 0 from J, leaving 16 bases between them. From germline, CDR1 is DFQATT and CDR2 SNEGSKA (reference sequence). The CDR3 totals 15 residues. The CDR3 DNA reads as TGCAGTGCTTATCGACATAATCAAATGAACACTGAAGCTTTCTTT. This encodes CSAYRHNQMNTEAFF.

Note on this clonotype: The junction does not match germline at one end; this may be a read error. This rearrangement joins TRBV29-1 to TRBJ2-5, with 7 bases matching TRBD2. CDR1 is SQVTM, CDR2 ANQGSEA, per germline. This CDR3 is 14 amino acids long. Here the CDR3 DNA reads TGCAGCGTTGGGCGGGGGAAGGCCCAAGAGACCCAGTACTTT. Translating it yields CSVGRGKAQETQYF.

CDR3 bases: TGTGCCAGCAGCTTAGTTGGGACTAGAGCCTACAATGAGCAGTTCTTC. Encoded protein: CASSLVGTRAYNEQFF. J is TRBJ2-1 and V is TRBV7-9; TRBD2 matches 8 bases. Germline loops: CDR1 SEHNR, CDR2 FQNEAQ (reference sequence). This CDR3 spans 16 amino acids. V gave up 1 base and J gave up 2 bases; unmatched junction bases: 4.

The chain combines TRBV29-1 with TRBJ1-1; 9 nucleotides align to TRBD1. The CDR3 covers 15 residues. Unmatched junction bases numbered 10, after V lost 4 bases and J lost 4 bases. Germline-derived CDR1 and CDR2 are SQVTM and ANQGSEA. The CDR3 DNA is TGCAGCGTTGTTTCACAGGGGGCGCAGGTCACTGAAGCTTTCTTT. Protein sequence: CSVVSQGAQVTEAFF.

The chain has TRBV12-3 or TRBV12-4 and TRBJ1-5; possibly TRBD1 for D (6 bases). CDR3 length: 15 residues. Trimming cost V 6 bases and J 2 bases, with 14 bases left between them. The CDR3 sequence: CASRVQGSGNQPQHF. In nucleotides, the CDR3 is TGTGCCAGCAGGGTTCAGGGGTCAGGCAATCAGCCCCAGCATTTT.

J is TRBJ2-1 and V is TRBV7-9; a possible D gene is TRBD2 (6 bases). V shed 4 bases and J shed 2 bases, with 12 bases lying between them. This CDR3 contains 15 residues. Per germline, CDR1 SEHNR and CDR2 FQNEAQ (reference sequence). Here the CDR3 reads CASSSPGRTYNEQFF. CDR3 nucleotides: TGTGCCAGCAGCTCCCCCGGGAGAACCTACAATGAGCAGTTCTTC. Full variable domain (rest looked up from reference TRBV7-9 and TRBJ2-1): DTGVSQNPRHKITKRGQNVTFRCDPISEHNRLYWYRQTLGQGPEFLTYFQNEAQLEKSRLLSDRFSAERPKGSFSTLEIQRTEQGDSAMYLCASSSPGRTYNEQFFGPGTRLTVL.

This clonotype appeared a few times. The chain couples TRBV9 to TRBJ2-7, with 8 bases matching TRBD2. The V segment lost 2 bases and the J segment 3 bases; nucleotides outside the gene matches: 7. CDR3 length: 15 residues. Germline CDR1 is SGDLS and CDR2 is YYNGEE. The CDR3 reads CASSVGPGGLYEQYF. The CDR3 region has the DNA TGTGCCAGCAGCGTGGGTCCGGGAGGGCTCTACGAGCAGTACTTC.

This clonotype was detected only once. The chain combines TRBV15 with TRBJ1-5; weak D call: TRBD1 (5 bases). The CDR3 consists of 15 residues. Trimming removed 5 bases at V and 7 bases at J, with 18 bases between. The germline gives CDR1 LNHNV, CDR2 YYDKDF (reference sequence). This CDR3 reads CATSSVLTHRQPQHF. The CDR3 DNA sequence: TGTGCCACCAGCTCGGTCCTAACACACAGGCAGCCCCAGCATTTT.